This T cell receptor beta chain was observed in a study of OX40 agonist ivuxolimab in advanced cancers. Comment on this clone: The antigen remains undetermined.

Study results and limitations: At 0.1 to 3.0 mg/kg and by week 6, CD4+ and CD8+ T cells in the blood had expanded clonally. Relative to CD4+ cells, CD8+ T cells on average had more expanded clones.

Method: immunoSEQ multiplex PCR; TCRdb's copy keeps in-frame clones and lacks some. The repertoire includes 68,000 or so clones, approximately 89% of them detected once, and more than 2% sits in the top ten. The germline gives CDR1 SGHRS, CDR2 YFSETQ. V was trimmed by 2 bases and J by 6 bases, leaving 12 bases between them. The CDR3 totals 13 residues. This material consisted of CD4+ or CD8+ T cells sorted from blood, taken in a trial of the OX40 agonist ivuxolimab. This chain connects TRBV5-1 to TRBJ2-7, with D perhaps assigned TRBD1 or TRBD2 (6 bases each). The source of this sequence is an adult with an advanced solid tumor such as melanoma, head and neck, liver or kidney cancer. CDR3 bases: TGCGCCAGCAGCTTATGGGGGGCTGGCGAGCAGTACTTC. It codes for CASSLWGAGEQYF.